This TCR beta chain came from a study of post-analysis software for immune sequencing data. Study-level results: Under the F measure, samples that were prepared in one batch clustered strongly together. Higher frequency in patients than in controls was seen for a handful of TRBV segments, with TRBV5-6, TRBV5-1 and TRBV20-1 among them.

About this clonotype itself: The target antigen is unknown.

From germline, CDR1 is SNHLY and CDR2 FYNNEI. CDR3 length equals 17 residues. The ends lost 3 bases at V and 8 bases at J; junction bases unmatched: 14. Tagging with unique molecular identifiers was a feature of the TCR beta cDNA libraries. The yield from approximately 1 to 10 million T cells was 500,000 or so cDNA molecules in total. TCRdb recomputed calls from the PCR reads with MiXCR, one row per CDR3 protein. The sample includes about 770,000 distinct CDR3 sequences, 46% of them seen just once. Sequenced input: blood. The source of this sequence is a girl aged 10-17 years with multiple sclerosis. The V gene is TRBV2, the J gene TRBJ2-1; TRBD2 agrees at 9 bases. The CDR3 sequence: CASSDGWTSAKGYEQFF. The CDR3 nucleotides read TGTGCCAGCAGTGATGGGTGGACTAGCGCCAAAGGCTATGAGCAGTTCTTC. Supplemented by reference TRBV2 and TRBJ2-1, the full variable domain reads EPEVTQTPSHQVTQMGQEVILRCVPISNHLYFYWYRQILGQKVEFLVSFYNNEISEKSEIFDDQFSVERPDGSNFTLKIRSTKLEDSAMYFCASSDGWTSAKGYEQFFGPGTRLTVL.